This TCR beta chain was documented in a study of blood T cell repertoires in COVID-19. The germline V gene encodes CDR1 LNHNV and CDR2 YYDKDF (reference sequence). The CDR3 runs 13 residues. V gave up 9 bases and J gave up 7 bases, with 15 bases separating them. Assay: immunoSEQ multiplex PCR; the TCRdb copy retains only in-frame clones and omits some. The sample records tens of thousands of clones, approximately 75% being singletons. Material for sequencing was peripheral blood. The V and J genes are TRBV15 and TRBJ2-2; tentative D call: TRBD2 (5 bases). The TCR sequence derives from a woman aged 45 to 65 with acute or convalescent COVID-19. CDR3 sequence (DNA): TGTGCCACTACCCCCGAGGGCCACGGGGAGCTGTTTTTT. This translates into CATTPEGHGELFF.